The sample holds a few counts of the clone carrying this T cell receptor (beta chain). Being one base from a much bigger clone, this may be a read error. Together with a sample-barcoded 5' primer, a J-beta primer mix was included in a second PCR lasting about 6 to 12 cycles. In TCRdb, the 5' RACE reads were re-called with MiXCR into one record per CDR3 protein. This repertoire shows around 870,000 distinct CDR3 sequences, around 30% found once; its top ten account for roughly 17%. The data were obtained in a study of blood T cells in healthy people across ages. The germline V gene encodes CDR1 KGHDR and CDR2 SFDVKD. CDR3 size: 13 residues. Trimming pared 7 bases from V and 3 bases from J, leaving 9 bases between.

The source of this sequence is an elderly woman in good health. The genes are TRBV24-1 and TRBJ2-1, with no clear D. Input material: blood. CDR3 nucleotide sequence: TGTGCCACCAGGGACCCATACTACAATGAGCAGTTCTTC. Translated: CATRDPYYNEQFF.